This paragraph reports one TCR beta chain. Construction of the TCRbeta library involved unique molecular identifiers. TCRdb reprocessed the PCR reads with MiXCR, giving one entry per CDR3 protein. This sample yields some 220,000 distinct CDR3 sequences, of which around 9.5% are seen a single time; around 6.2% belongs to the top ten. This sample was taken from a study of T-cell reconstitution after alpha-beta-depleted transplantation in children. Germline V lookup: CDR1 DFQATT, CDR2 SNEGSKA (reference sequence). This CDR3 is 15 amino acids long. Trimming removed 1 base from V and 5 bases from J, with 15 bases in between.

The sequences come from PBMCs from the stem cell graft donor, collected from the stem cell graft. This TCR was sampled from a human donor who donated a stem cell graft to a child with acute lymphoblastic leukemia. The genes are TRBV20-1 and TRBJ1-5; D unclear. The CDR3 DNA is TGCAGTGCTAGAGGAATAGGGTCAGCCTATCAGCCCCAGCATTTT. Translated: CSARGIGSAYQPQHF.